Described below is a single TCR beta chain sequence and its context. This sample stems from a study of PD-1 blockade in mismatch repair-deficient tumors. Per germline, CDR1 SNHLY and CDR2 FYNNEI. The CDR3 consists of 14 residues. V was cut by 2 bases and J by 8 bases, with 12 bases left in between. Some clones are missing from TCRdb's copy, which holds only in-frame ones; the method was immunoSEQ multiplex PCR. The top ten clones hold 2.5% to 4% of a sample with 40,000 to 60,000 clones, over 65% of them seen once. The origin of this receptor is an adult with mismatch repair-deficient cancer. The sample was peripheral blood, taken 4 weeks after starting pembrolizumab. The genes are TRBV2 and TRBJ1-4; D perhaps matches TRBD1 (5 bases). The CDR3 sequence is CASSERGQGEKLFF. DNA of the CDR3: TGTGCCAGCAGTGAACGCGGCCAGGGCGAAAAACTGTTTTTT.